The next 27 T cell receptor beta chains were all read from a single sample in a study of cytomegalovirus exposure and HLA in healthy donors. Amplification used 60 Vbeta primers and 13 Jbeta primers. The assay was immunoSEQ multiplex PCR, and TCRdb's table has in-frame clones only and misses some. This sample yields roughly 120,000 clones, of which roughly 86% are seen a single time; 1.5% to 2% belongs to the top ten. Source material: PBMCs. The receptor set was obtained from a man in his forties or fifties in good health and CMV-seronegative.

This clone was seen just once. The rearrangement links TRBV5-6 to TRBJ2-2; the D gene is possibly TRBD2 (6 bases). The CDR3 is made up of 15 amino acids. From germline, CDR1 is SGHDT and CDR2 YYEEEE. Deletions cut 4 bases from V and 3 bases from J, with 13 bases between. This CDR3 is CASSRLAGYTGELFF. For the CDR3, the DNA is TGTGCCAGCAGCCGACTGGCGGGGTACACCGGGGAGCTGTTTTTT.

This chain connects TRBV7-6 to TRBJ2-5, with D possibly being TRBD1 (6 bases). CDR3 length: 15 amino acids. Trimming left V 6 bases short and J 5 bases short, with 19 bases between. Germline CDR1 SGHVS, CDR2 FNYEAQ. CDR3 nucleotide sequence: TGTGCCAGCAGTCCTATGACAGGACCGGAGGAGACCCAGTACTTC. The encoded protein is CASSPMTGPEETQYF.

The chain employs TRBV18 and TRBJ1-4; no firm D call. The CDR3 has 17 residues. V shed 4 bases and J shed 0 bases, with 15 bases lying between them. The germline gives CDR1 KGHSH, CDR2 LQKENI. The CDR3: CASSLLPAYATNEKLFF. Here the CDR3 DNA reads TGTGCCAGCTCACTTCTACCTGCCTATGCAACTAATGAAAAACTGTTTTTT.

This chain joins TRBV13 and TRBJ1-3; 7 positions match TRBD1. V gave up 5 bases and J gave up 0 bases; unmatched junction bases: 4. From germline, CDR1 is PRHDT and CDR2 FYEKMQ (reference sequence). This CDR3 is built from 15 residues. The CDR3 nucleotides are TGTGCCAGCAGCCGCCGGGACAGCTCTGGAAACACCATATATTTT. Translated, it gives CASSRRDSSGNTIYF.

The genes are TRBV5-4 and TRBJ1-4; possible D gene TRBD1, 6 bases. The CDR3 is made up of 16 amino acids. The germline V gene has CDR1 SGHNT and CDR2 YYREEE (reference sequence). V was trimmed by 3 bases and J by 1 base, leaving 13 bases between them. For the CDR3, the DNA is TGTGCCAGCAGCTCCGGGTCACAGGGAACTAATGAAAAACTGTTTTTT. This codes for CASSSGSQGTNEKLFF.

The V call is TRBV6-4, the J call TRBJ2-1; 9 bases fit TRBD2. V lost 1 base and J lost 7; bases outside the gene matches: 5. Germline loops: CDR1 MRHNA, CDR2 SNTAGT. The CDR3 has 15 amino acids. The CDR3 here is CASSDLAGVGNEQFF. The CDR3 DNA sequence: TGTGCCAGCAGTGACTTAGCGGGGGTGGGTAATGAGCAGTTCTTC.

The gene calls are TRBV28 and TRBJ2-7, with 9 bases lining up with TRBD1. The germline V gene has CDR1 MDHEN and CDR2 SYDVKM. This CDR3 region has 16 residues. V lost 2 bases to trimming and J lost 1 base; unmatched junction nucleotides: 6. The CDR3: CASSLPLTGGSYEQYF. The DNA for the CDR3 is TGTGCCAGCAGTTTACCGTTGACAGGGGGTTCCTACGAGCAGTACTTC.

The J gene is TRBJ1-4, the V gene TRBV2; 7 nucleotides agree with TRBD1. The CDR3 spans 14 residues. Germline CDR1 SNHLY, CDR2 FYNNEI. V gave up 3 bases and J gave up 10 bases; unmatched junction bases: 8. CDR3 region: CASSDGRGRRKLFF. The CDR3 region has the DNA TGTGCCAGCAGTGATGGAAGGGGGCGTCGAAAACTGTTTTTT.

The chain joins TRBV27 to TRBJ1-1; 7 bases fit TRBD1. This CDR3 spans 15 amino acids. V shed 2 bases and J 3 bases; nucleotides not matched to a gene: 6. CDR1 is MNHEY and CDR2 is SMNVEV in the germline V gene (reference sequence). CDR3 in amino acids: CASSLIDRVDTEAFF. The CDR3 DNA is TGTGCCAGCAGTTTAATTGACAGGGTGGACACTGAAGCTTTCTTT.

This chain joins TRBV5-1 and TRBJ1-2, with 7 bases identical to TRBD1. CDR1 and CDR2 from the germline V gene are SGHRS and YFSETQ. The CDR3 covers 14 residues. V was pared by 0 bases and J by 5 bases, with 4 bases of the junction left unmatched. The CDR3 sequence: CASSLGTGPYGYTF. The CDR3, as DNA: TGCGCCAGCAGCTTGGGGACAGGCCCATATGGCTACACCTTC.

The chain links TRBV9 to TRBJ2-3; D gene unclear. The length of the CDR3 is 16 residues. The germline V and J ends were trimmed by 0 bases and 0 bases, with 11 bases remaining between them. Germline V CDR1 and CDR2: SGDLS, YYNGEE. CDR3 nucleotide sequence: TGTGCCAGCAGCGTAGGGGCCTCATCTAGCACAGATACGCAGTATTTT. As protein: CASSVGASSSTDTQYF. Full variable domain (rest looked up from reference TRBV9 and TRBJ2-3): DSGVTQTPKHLITATGQRVTLRCSPRSGDLSVYWYQQSLDQGLQFLIQYYNGEERAKGNILERFSAQQFPDLHSELNLSSLELGDSALYFCASSVGASSSTDTQYFGPGTRLTVL.

The chain has TRBV6-5 and TRBJ2-5, with a possible D match to TRBD2 (6 bases). The CDR3 length is 14 residues. Trimming shortened V by 4 bases and J by 5 bases, and 14 bases separated the two germline ends. Germline assignment: CDR1 MNHEY and CDR2 SVGAGI. In DNA, the CDR3 is TGTGCCAGCAGTTCCCCCGGAGGGGACGAGACCCAGTACTTC. This sequence encodes CASSSPGGDETQYF.

The J gene is TRBJ1-2, the V gene TRBV15; TRBD1 aligns across 8 bases. With V trimmed by 3 bases and J by 3 bases, 6 bases remained unmatched. Per the germline V gene, CDR1 is LNHNV and CDR2 is YYDKDF (reference sequence). This CDR3 is built from 15 residues. The CDR3 nucleotides are TGTGCCACCAGCAGGGGGACAGGCTTGGACTATGGCTACACCTTC. Amino acids: CATSRGTGLDYGYTF.

The chain has TRBV25-1 and TRBJ2-5; 9 nucleotides match TRBD1. The CDR3 loop spans 15 amino acids. Germline trimming cut 3 bases from V and 0 bases from J; bases unmatched to any gene: 2. CDR1 is MGHDK and CDR2 is SYGVNS in the germline V gene. The CDR3: CASSEGTGNQETQYF. In DNA, the CDR3 is TGTGCCAGCAGTGAGGGGACAGGGAACCAAGAGACCCAGTACTTC.

The gene calls are TRBV7-8 and TRBJ1-5; 10 bases are shared with TRBD1. The junction had 6 bases not matched to a gene; V was cut back by 5 bases and J by 5 bases. CDR1 and CDR2 from the germline V gene are SGHVS and FQNEAQ. The CDR3 sequence is 15 residues long. The CDR3 DNA reads TGTGCCAGCAGCCCCGGGACAGGGGTGGATCAGCCCCAGCATTTT. Translated, it gives CASSPGTGVDQPQHF.

The CDR3 loop reads CASSQVGRETQYF. The CDR3 DNA sequence: TGCGCCAGCAGCCAAGTGGGGAGGGAGACCCAGTACTTC. This chain uses TRBV4-1 with TRBJ2-5; the D gene is possibly TRBD2 (6 bases). Trimming pared 1 base from V and 5 bases from J, leaving 8 bases between. CDR3 length equals 13 residues. Germline values: CDR1 MGHRA, CDR2 YSYEKL.

The rearrangement joins TRBV5-5 to TRBJ1-1; 10 bases line up with TRBD1. This CDR3 region has 12 residues. Trimming cost V 4 bases and J 10 bases; bases outside gene matches: 4. Per germline, CDR1 SGHKS and CDR2 YYEKEE (reference sequence). The CDR3: CASSQDRGRAFF. Written as DNA, the CDR3 is TGTGCCAGCAGCCAAGACAGGGGGCGAGCTTTCTTT.

J is TRBJ2-5 and V is TRBV5-4; 7 bases align to TRBD1. CDR3 length: 14 amino acids. Losses at the gene ends were 0 bases for V and 3 bases for J; bases not matched to a gene: 2. CDR1 is SGHNT, CDR2 YYREEE, per germline (reference sequence). The CDR3 coding sequence is TGTGCCAGCAGCTTGGGGGGGACAGAAGAGACCCAGTACTTC. Its protein is CASSLGGTEETQYF. The entire variable domain, with the rest obtained from reference TRBV5-4 and TRBJ2-5, is as follows: ETGVTQSPTHLIKTRGQQVTLRCSSQSGHNTVSWYQQALGQGPQFIFQYYREEENGRGNFPPRFSGLQFPNYSSELNVNALELDDSALYLCASSLGGTEETQYFGPGTRLLVL.

The rearrangement uses TRBV10-3 and TRBJ1-5, with no clear D. Germline assignment: CDR1 ENHRY and CDR2 SYGVKD. This CDR3 is built from 14 residues. Between the trimmed V and J ends, which lost 10 bases and 4 bases, there was a span of 17 bases. CDR3 coding DNA: TGTGCCACCCGGGTGAGTGCGGAGAATCAGCCCCAGCATTTT. Its translation: CATRVSAENQPQHF.

The rearrangement uses TRBV5-1 and TRBJ2-1; D uncertain. V was pared by 4 bases and J by 5 bases, with 13 bases between. The CDR3 sequence is 14 residues long. Germline V gene data show CDR1 as SGHRS and CDR2 as YFSETQ. CDR3 coding DNA: TGCGCCAGCAGCGCCCTAATCACGGACAATGAGCAGTTCTTC. It translates to CASSALITDNEQFF.

The chain has TRBV14 and TRBJ1-3; TRBD1 is a possible D gene (6 bases). V was trimmed by 3 bases and J by 0 bases, leaving 9 bases between them. This CDR3 is 15 amino acids long. Germline values: CDR1 SGHDN, CDR2 FVKESK. Here the CDR3 DNA reads TGTGCCAGCAGCCAGTGGACAGACTCTGGAAACACCATATATTTT. It encodes CASSQWTDSGNTIYF.

The chain employs TRBV5-1 and TRBJ2-2, with 8 bases lining up with TRBD1. Trimming removed 2 bases from V and 2 bases from J; junction bases left unmatched: 2. Germline values: CDR1 SGHRS, CDR2 YFSETQ. CDR3 length equals 15 residues. The CDR3 DNA sequence: TGCGCCAGCAGCTTAGCAGGGGGCAACACCGGGGAGCTGTTTTTT. Encoded protein: CASSLAGGNTGELFF.

This chain joins TRBV7-2 and TRBJ1-6; TRBD1 is a possible D gene (5 bases). Germline CDR1 and CDR2: SGHTA and FQGNSA. Trimming left V 5 bases short and J 0 bases short, with 17 bases between. There are 18 residues in the CDR3. CDR3: CASSTPLGRGSYNSPLHF. CDR3 bases: TGTGCCAGCAGCACCCCCCTCGGGAGGGGCTCCTATAATTCACCCCTCCACTTT. Looking up the rest from reference TRBV7-2 and TRBJ1-6 gives the full variable domain: GAGVSQSPSNKVTEKGKDVELRCDPISGHTALYWYRQSLGQGLEFLIYFQGNSAPDKSGLPSDRFSAERTGGSVSTLTIQRTQQEDSAVYLCASSTPLGRGSYNSPLHFGNGTRLTVT.

The chain carries TRBV11-1 and TRBJ1-1; no reliable D call. Trimming took 3 bases from V and 2 from J, leaving 10 bases between them. CDR1 is SGHAT and CDR2 is FQDESV in the germline V gene (reference sequence). This CDR3 region has 14 residues. CDR3 loop: CASSFLTVNTEAFF. CDR3 in DNA: TGTGCCAGCAGCTTTTTAACAGTTAACACTGAAGCTTTCTTT.

The chain is built from TRBV7-6 and TRBJ2-3; 7 bases align to TRBD2. This CDR3 spans 16 amino acids. The germline V gene encodes CDR1 SGHVS and CDR2 FNYEAQ. V lost 5 bases, J lost 8 bases, and 16 bases stayed unmatched. The CDR3 region has the DNA TGTGCCAGCAGCGTCCTGATGGGGGGGAGGTCGAGTACGCAGTATTTT. Encoded protein: CASSVLMGGRSSTQYF.

The chain employs TRBV6-1 and TRBJ1-5, with D possibly TRBD1 on 5 matching bases. CDR1 MNHNS and CDR2 SASEGT come from the germline V gene. Trimming pared 10 bases from V and 6 bases from J, leaving 16 bases between. This CDR3 contains 13 residues. This CDR3 reads CATTGGVGQPQHF. CDR3 bases: TGTGCCACCACGGGGGGGGTAGGTCAGCCCCAGCATTTT.

The chain has TRBV27 and TRBJ1-6; TRBD1 agrees at 8 bases. Trimming took 3 bases from V and 10 from J; bases not matched to a gene: 5. The V gene's germline CDR1 is MNHEY and CDR2 SMNVEV (reference sequence). CDR3 length equals 14 residues. The CDR3 coding sequence is TGTGCCAGCAGTTTCAGGGGGACAGGCTCACCCCTCCACTTT. Residues: CASSFRGTGSPLHF.